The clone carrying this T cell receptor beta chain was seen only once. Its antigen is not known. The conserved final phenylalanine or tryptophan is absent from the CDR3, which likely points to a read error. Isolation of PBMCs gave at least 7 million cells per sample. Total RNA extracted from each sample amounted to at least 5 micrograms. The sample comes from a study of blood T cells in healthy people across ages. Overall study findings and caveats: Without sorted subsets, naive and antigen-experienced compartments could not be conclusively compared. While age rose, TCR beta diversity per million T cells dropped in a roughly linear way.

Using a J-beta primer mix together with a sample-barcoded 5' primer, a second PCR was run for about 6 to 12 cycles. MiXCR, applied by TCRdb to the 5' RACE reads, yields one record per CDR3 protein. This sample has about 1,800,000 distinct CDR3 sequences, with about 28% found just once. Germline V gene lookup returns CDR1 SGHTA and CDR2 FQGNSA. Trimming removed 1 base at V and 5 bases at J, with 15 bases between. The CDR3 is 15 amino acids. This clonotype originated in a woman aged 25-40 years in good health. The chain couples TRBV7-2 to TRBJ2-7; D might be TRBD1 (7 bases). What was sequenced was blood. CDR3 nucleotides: TGTGCCAGCAGCTTAGATCGGCAGGGGGGTAACGAGCAGTACCTC. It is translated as CASSLDRQGGNEQYL.